The 8 T cell receptor beta chains given below trace back to one sample, sequenced in a study of vaccination and CD4 T cells after COVID-19. The Oncomine TCR Beta short-read assay was applied to DNA of cultured CD4+ T cells. TCRdb analysed the PCR reads with MiXCR anew, one entry per CDR3 protein. The sample includes some 17,000 distinct CDR3 sequences, less than 70% of them seen just once. The antigens these receptors bind are not known. Treatment of the sample: approximately 9-day PBMC culture with coronavirus spike peptide pools or control peptides (ViraFEST assay). Sequencing was done on a sample of CD4+ T cells from blood, cultured in vitro. The source is a human donor who had recovered from COVID-19.

The chain combines TRBV6-1 with TRBJ1-5; 9 bases are a match to TRBD1. The germline V gene has CDR1 MNHNS and CDR2 SASEGT. CDR3 length equals 16 residues. With V trimmed by 4 bases and J by 5 bases, 9 bases remained unmatched. The CDR3 reads CASSVDPGQGYQPQHF. The DNA of the CDR3 is TGTGCCAGCAGTGTCGACCCGGGACAGGGCTATCAGCCCCAGCATTTT.

The chain combines TRBV7-9 with TRBJ2-7; tentative D call: TRBD1 (6 bases). The CDR3 contains 15 residues. The germline gives CDR1 SEHNR, CDR2 FQNEAQ (reference sequence). Between the trimmed V and J ends, which lost 3 bases and 2 bases, there was a span of 14 bases. CDR3: CASSLGDTGTYEQYF. In DNA form, the CDR3 reads TGTGCCAGCAGCTTGGGGGACACCGGAACCTACGAGCAGTACTTC.

This chain connects TRBV7-3 to TRBJ2-2; D call uncertain. Germline CDR1 reads SGHTA; CDR2 reads FQGTGA. The CDR3 has 13 amino acids. V lost 2 bases and J lost 3, with 4 bases in between. The CDR3 DNA reads TGTGCCAGCAGCTTAGCGTACACCGGGGAGCTGTTTTTT. Translation gives CASSLAYTGELFF.

This clonotype has more than one count but fewer than ten. The chain combines TRBV7-2 with TRBJ1-1; 8 nucleotides align to TRBD1. The CDR3 is 16 residues long. Germline assignment: CDR1 SGHTA and CDR2 FQGNSA. The V segment lost 1 base and the J segment 1 base; nucleotides outside the gene matches: 5. CDR3 sequence reads: CASSLVGTGSNTEAFF. CDR3 in DNA: TGTGCCAGCAGCTTAGTAGGGACAGGTTCGAACACTGAAGCTTTCTTT.

This clonotype has only a few counts. The chain employs TRBV7-9 and TRBJ1-1; a possible D gene is TRBD1 (5 bases). This CDR3 has 14 residues. The germline V gene encodes CDR1 SEHNR and CDR2 FQNEAQ (reference sequence). The V and J ends lost 1 base and 5 bases respectively, with 11 bases between them. CDR3 sequence: CASSLGGAATEAFF. The CDR3 DNA is TGTGCCAGCAGCTTAGGAGGGGCTGCAACTGAAGCTTTCTTT.

J is TRBJ1-5 and V is TRBV7-2; D might be TRBD1 (6 bases). V dropped 1 base and J dropped 4 bases, with 11 bases sitting between them. Germline lookup yields CDR1 SGHTA and CDR2 FQGNSA. This CDR3 spans 15 amino acids. The CDR3 spells CASSLDAGENQPQHF. CDR3 in DNA: TGTGCCAGCAGCTTAGACGCAGGGGAGAATCAGCCCCAGCATTTT. The full variable domain, rest sourced from reference TRBV7-2 and TRBJ1-5, is GAGVSQSPSNKVTEKGKDVELRCDPISGHTALYWYRQSLGQGLEFLIYFQGNSAPDKSGLPSDRFSAERTGGSVSTLTIQRTQQEDSAVYLCASSLDAGENQPQHFGDGTRLSIL.

The chain has TRBV7-6 and TRBJ1-1, with 10 nucleotides matching TRBD1. The CDR3 contains 14 residues. The ends lost 5 bases at V and 5 bases at J; junction bases unmatched: 5. CDR1 and CDR2 (germline): SGHVS, FNYEAQ. DNA for the CDR3: TGTGCCAGCAGCCCCCGGGACAGGGGTACTGAAGCTTTCTTT. Translating gives CASSPRDRGTEAFF.

This clonotype was observed a few times. The chain has TRBV19 and TRBJ1-6; no firm D call. With 6 bases removed from V and 15 bases from J, the gap between germline ends came to 15 bases. CDR1 LNHDA and CDR2 SQIVND come from the germline V gene (reference sequence). The CDR3 runs to 12 residues. The CDR3: CASRSPTGNLHF. In nucleotides, the CDR3 is TGTGCCAGTAGGTCCCCGACGGGGAACCTCCACTTT. Supplemented by reference TRBV19 and TRBJ1-6, the full variable domain reads DGGITQSPKYLFRKEGQNVTLSCEQNLNHDAMYWYRQDPGQGLRLIYYSQIVNDFQKGDIAEGYSVSREKKESFPLTVTSAQKNPTAFYLCASRSPTGNLHFGNGTRLTVT.